The T cell receptor (beta chain) under discussion was sequenced for a study of T cell changes during pregnancy in multiple sclerosis. This clone occurred once. The repertoire was sequenced with immunoSEQ multiplex PCR; TCRdb's copy has only in-frame clones and lacks some. Of 30,000 to 35,000 clones listed, approximately 90% were seen once; the top ten hold roughly a tenth. The CDR3 has 17 amino acids. The germline V gene encodes CDR1 ENHRY and CDR2 SYGVKD. V dropped 2 bases and J dropped 0 bases, with 14 bases sitting between them. The sequences come from CD8+ T cells from peripheral blood mononuclear cells, collected before pregnancy. The chain employs TRBV10-3 and TRBJ2-1; D not certain. The TCR comes from a female donor with multiple sclerosis, enrolled in a pregnancy study. The CDR3 DNA sequence: TGTGCCATCAGTGAGCAAAGCGTGAGAAGCTCCTACAATGAGCAGTTCTTC. Its translation is CAISEQSVRSSYNEQFF.